One sample yielded the 2 T cell receptor beta chains listed below, sequenced in a study of T cells in tumors after PD-1 blockade (dated by TCRdb to about 2019). Per the publication, the time point label means: after anti-PD-1 therapy. The method behind the library was the immunoSEQ multiplex PCR assay. TCRdb mirrors the immuneACCESS table, restricted to in-frame sequences. Some clones are absent from its copies; in checked studies, under half trace to an unresolved V gene, and the reason for the others is unknown. This sample holds some 66,000 clones; 74% were observed only once. The ten largest clones add up to 4.7% of the sample. This material consisted of PBMCs, taken after anti-PD-1 treatment. These receptors originate from a human donor with basal cell carcinoma.

As to this clone: In the same sample, other DNA sequences code for this CDR3. The chain links TRBV25-1 to TRBJ1-2; D is possibly TRBD1 (5 bases). The ends were cut back, 2 bases at V and 11 bases at J, with 15 bases in the middle. The CDR3 contains 13 residues. Germline CDR1 and CDR2: MGHDK and SYGVNS. Here the CDR3 reads CASSERSGVGYTF. The CDR3 DNA is TGTGCCAGCAGTGAAAGGTCGGGGGTCGGTTACACCTTC.

The gene calls are TRBV6-5 and TRBJ1-4, with 7 bases that match TRBD1. V gave up 4 bases and J gave up 5 bases; unmatched junction bases: 4. CDR3 length equals 14 residues. Germline-derived CDR1 and CDR2 are MNHEY and SVGAGI. The CDR3 loop is CASSWGQLNEKLFF. The CDR3 DNA reads as TGTGCCAGCAGTTGGGGACAGTTAAATGAAAAACTGTTTTTT.